The rows below give T cell receptor beta chains drawn from one sample of a study of T cells expressing NK-cell markers. TCRdb re-called the 5' RACE reads; every CDR3 protein appears as one record, without DNA. The listing records a few hundred thousand distinct CDR3 sequences. Sequencing was done on a sample of blood T cells: a sorted CD56 or NKG2C T cell subset, CD4+ or CD8+ T cells, or bulk PBMC T cells (not recorded which). These receptors came from a man younger than 30 in good health. Each CDR3 is given with its conserved first and last residue. Fields, in order: V gene, J gene, CDR3 protein.

>TRBV20-1|TRBJ2-1
CSARGLAGGIEQFF
>TRBV29-1|TRBJ2-7
CSVEGWGAMDEQYF
>TRBV12-3/TRBV12-4|TRBJ1-5
CASSFGLEGNQPQHF
>TRBV12-3/TRBV12-4|TRBJ1-2
CASSGDRRNYGYTF
>TRBV7-9|TRBJ2-7
CASSLTMGTEQYF
>TRBV4-1|TRBJ1-3
CASSPTWGPSSGNTIYF
>TRBV7-3|TRBJ2-7
CASSSRTGTEQYF
>TRBV29-1|TRBJ2-3
CSVEREPDTQYF
>TRBV20-1|TRBJ2-1
CSASRTSGSSLAEQFF
>TRBV4-3|TRBJ1-3
CASSQGLTSGNTIYF
>TRBV5-6|TRBJ1-1
CASSPGPGFEAFF
>TRBV6-4|TRBJ2-1
CASSRRPMSSYNEQFF
>TRBV20-1|TRBJ2-3
CSAGTGTGSPDTQYF
>TRBV6-2/TRBV6-3|TRBJ2-1
CASRTYQGAEQFF
>TRBV5-1|TRBJ2-7
CASSSNSQSYEQYF
>TRBV29-1|TRBJ2-5
CSVVRDRGSKETQYF
>TRBV25-1|TRBJ1-2
CASRDISGYTF
>TRBV7-2|TRBJ2-1
CASSLAPSGRSYNEQFF
>TRBV6-5|TRBJ2-7
CASSSRGQAEQYF
>TRBV6-2/TRBV6-3|TRBJ2-2
CASSQPLTSTRTGELFF
>TRBV21-1|TRBJ2-2
CASSKDPSGRNTGELFF
>TRBV7-2|TRBJ2-5
CASSPTSGSHETQYF
>TRBV10-2|TRBJ2-3
CATTLAGGGTDTQYF
>TRBV28|TRBJ2-3
CASTLGENRATDTQYF
>TRBV28|TRBJ1-4
CASRGPTWEKLFF
>TRBV28|TRBJ2-2
CASSSWDRAIGELFF
>TRBV12-3/TRBV12-4|TRBJ2-4
CASSFVGNIQYF
>TRBV12-3/TRBV12-4|TRBJ2-1
CATPLEVGDEQFF
>TRBV28|TRBJ2-7
CASSGANSYEQYF
>TRBV20-1|TRBJ2-5
CSASPSGVGETQYF
>TRBV27|TRBJ1-6
CASSKGSVNSPLHF
>TRBV10-3|TRBJ1-1
CAISRDPSWGDTEAFF
>TRBV27|TRBJ2-3
CASSQGLAADTQYF
>TRBV7-2|TRBJ2-7
CASSLVPSGQAYEQYF
>TRBV6-1|TRBJ2-1
CASNFETGAAWEQFF
>TRBV7-9|TRBJ2-3
CASSSTGADTQYF
>TRBV19|TRBJ1-2
CASSSRDRNYGYTF
>TRBV20-1|TRBJ2-2
CSARGQRDTGELFF
>TRBV7-2|TRBJ2-5
CASSKTSGQVRETQYF
>TRBV9|TRBJ2-2
CASSVVSGRTAGELFF
>TRBV20-1|TRBJ2-7
CSASRTGSYEQYF
>TRBV4-2|TRBJ2-5
CASSQVASVGETQYF
>TRBV5-1|TRBJ2-7
CASSPSWGTEQYF
>TRBV5-1|TRBJ2-3
CASSSIGRTTDTQYF
>TRBV5-1|TRBJ2-6
CASSLGGGMRSGANVLTF
>TRBV28|TRBJ2-3
CASVTGTGGKNTQYF
>TRBV5-5|TRBJ2-2
CASSSGQGKDTGELFF
>TRBV20-1|TRBJ1-2
CSARPGVGRGQDRGYTF
>TRBV5-5|TRBJ1-2
CASSQMSGTGSYGYTF
>TRBV18|TRBJ2-7
CASSLAQEKPFYEQYF
>TRBV20-1|TRBJ2-3
CSAPRAAAGATDTQYF
>TRBV20-1|TRBJ2-1
CSVNQWEGSSYNEQFF
>TRBV15|TRBJ2-1
CATSRGRDRGLDEQFF
>TRBV15|TRBJ2-7
CATSRVGGGVNEQYF
>TRBV3-1|TRBJ2-3
CASSDPGLRRSDTQYF